This record concerns one T cell receptor beta chain sequence. V was shortened by 10 bases and J by 0 bases, with 9 bases between the two germline ends. CDR3 length: 12 residues. Germline values: CDR1 MDHEN, CDR2 SYDVKM. These data belong to a study of control samples from healthy donors and cancer patients. Using immunoSEQ multiplex PCR, the repertoire was profiled, and TCRdb retains in-frame clones only, with some absent. The sample records 75,000 to 80,000 clones, around 90% being singletons. V usage is TRBV28 and J usage is TRBJ1-2; D might be TRBD1 (5 bases). This sequence was found in a woman aged 45 to 65 with colorectal cancer. Sample: PBMCs. The CDR3: CAIAGPNYGYTF. CDR3 sequence (DNA): TGTGCCATCGCGGGGCCTAACTATGGCTACACCTTC.